The entry below describes one TCR beta chain. This may be a read error: a much more frequent sequence differs by one nucleotide. This entry belongs to a study of blood T cells in healthy people across ages. V was clipped by 5 bases and J by 1 base; unmatched bases: 11. Germline V lookup: CDR1 SEHNR, CDR2 FQNEAQ (reference sequence). The CDR3 has 17 residues. Donors were healthy Caucasian individuals from Russia aged about 6 to 90. The use of a sample-barcoded 5' primer and a J-beta primer mix characterized a second PCR of roughly 6 to 11 cycles. TCRdb independently ran MiXCR on the 5' RACE reads; one entry per CDR3 protein. The repertoire holds 800,000 to 1,000,000 distinct CDR3 sequences, with about 44% as singletons.

The V and J genes are TRBV7-9 and TRBJ1-1, with 9 bases aligning to TRBD1. The sample comprised blood. This sequence was found in a man aged 25-40 years in good health. The CDR3 DNA follows: TGTGCCAGCAGCCGAGGCTGGGGGGACAGGGAGAACACTGAAGCTTTCTTT. As protein: CASSRGWGDRENTEAFF.